This paragraph reports one T cell receptor beta chain. Its antigen is not identified. This entry is derived from a study of cytomegalovirus exposure and HLA in healthy donors. Study context: When 350 to 400 donors were genotyped, over 80% of them were found to fall in the Caucasian-associated ancestry cluster.

CDR1 is SNHLY, CDR2 FYNNEI, per germline. CDR3 size: 12 residues. The V end was cut by 6 bases, the J end by 5 bases, with 7 bases between. Study conclusions and caveats: TCR sequences were mostly rare, though some public TCRs occurred in many donors. Another analysis was done later, and it associated 15,000 or so TCR beta sequences with HLA alleles at 0.05 false discovery rate.

The PCR employed 60 Vbeta primers together with 13 Jbeta primers. Libraries were prepared by immunoSEQ multiplex PCR; TCRdb keeps only in-frame clonotypes and omits some of them. Counted here are about 140,000 clones, more than 75% occurring once; the ten biggest clones make up around 1.9%. The clonotype originates from a man between 40 and 49 years old in good health and CMV-seronegative. The sequenced material came from PBMCs. The V and J genes are TRBV2 and TRBJ2-2, with no clear D. CDR3 coding DNA: TGTGCCAGCAGGCTTAGTACCGGGGAGCTGTTTTTT. It codes for CASRLSTGELFF.